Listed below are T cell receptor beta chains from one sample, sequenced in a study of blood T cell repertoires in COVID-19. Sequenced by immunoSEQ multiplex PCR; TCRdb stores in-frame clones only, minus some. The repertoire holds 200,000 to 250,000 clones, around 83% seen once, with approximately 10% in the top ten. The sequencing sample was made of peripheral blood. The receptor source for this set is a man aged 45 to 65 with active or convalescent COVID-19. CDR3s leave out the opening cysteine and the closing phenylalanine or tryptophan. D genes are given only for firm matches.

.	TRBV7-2	ASSLSAEGASYT
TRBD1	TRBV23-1	ASSQSSRGSKGMVSNQPQH
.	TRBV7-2	ASSLGQPYGYT
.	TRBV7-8	ASSPLASRLKQY
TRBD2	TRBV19	ASMVGGSSYNEQF
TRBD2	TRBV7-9	ASSLASSGIVEQF
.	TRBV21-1	ASSKNGEQY
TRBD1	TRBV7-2	ASSLGDWGQANSPLH
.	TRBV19	ASMEGRGRTDTQY
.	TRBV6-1	ASSDLPGPLNYGYT
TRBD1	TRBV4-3	ASRRQGNTEAF
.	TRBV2	ASSYGEIQY
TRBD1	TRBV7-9	ASSLDRGRYGYT
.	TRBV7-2	ASSLGGAGNTIY
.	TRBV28	ASSFAREDYGYT
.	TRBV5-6	ASSLWLRHNSYNEQF
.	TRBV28	ASSLTGVGADTQY
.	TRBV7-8	ASSLPGSSYEQY
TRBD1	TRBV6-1	ASSEGSYRGGKLF
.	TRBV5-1	ASSLDRSSPLH
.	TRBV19	ASSIGRTRDTEAF
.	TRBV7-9	ASSRAETQY
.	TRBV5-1	ASSLGDSSYEQY
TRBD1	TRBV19	ASSDWDRGRTEAF
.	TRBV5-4	ASSLWAAGEKLF
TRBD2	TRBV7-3	ASSSNSGGAGDTQY
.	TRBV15	ATSHLGGSNQPQH
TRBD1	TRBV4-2	ASSQGPLWTGSLSNQPQH
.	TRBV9	ASSVATANYGYT
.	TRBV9	ASSVGLGVLYEQY
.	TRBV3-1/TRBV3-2	ASSLSSPGAGELF